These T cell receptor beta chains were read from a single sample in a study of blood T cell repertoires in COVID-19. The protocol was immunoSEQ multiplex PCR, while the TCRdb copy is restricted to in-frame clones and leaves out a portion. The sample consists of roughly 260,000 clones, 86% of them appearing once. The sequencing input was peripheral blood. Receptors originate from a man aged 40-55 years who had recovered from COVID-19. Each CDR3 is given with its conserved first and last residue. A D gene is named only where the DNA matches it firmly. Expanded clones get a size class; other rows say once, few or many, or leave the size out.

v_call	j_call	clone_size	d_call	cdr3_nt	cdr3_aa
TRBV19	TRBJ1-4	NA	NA	TGTGCCAGTGTCCCCCCCGGAGGGGAAAAACTGTTTTTT	CASVPPGGEKLFF
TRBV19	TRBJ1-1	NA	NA	TGTGCCAGTAGTGCCCGGGGTGCGGGGAACACTGAAGCTTTCTTT	CASSARGAGNTEAFF
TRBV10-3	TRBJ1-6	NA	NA	TGTGCCATCAGGGTGACAGATAATTCACCCCTCCACTTT	CAIRVTDNSPLHF
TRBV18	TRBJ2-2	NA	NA	TGTGCCAGCTCACCACAACAGGGCGGTTACACCGGGGAGCTGTTTTTT	CASSPQQGGYTGELFF
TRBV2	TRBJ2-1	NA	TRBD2	TGTGCCAGCCGACTGACTAGCGGCTACAATGAGCAGTTCTTC	CASRLTSGYNEQFF
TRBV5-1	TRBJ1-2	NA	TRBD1	TGCGCCAGCAGCTTGGCCGACACAGGGGTTAGCTATGGCTACACCTTC	CASSLADTGVSYGYTF
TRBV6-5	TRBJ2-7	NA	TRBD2	TGTGCCAGCAGCGGGACTAGGGGGAGGGAGCAGTACTTC	CASSGTRGREQYF
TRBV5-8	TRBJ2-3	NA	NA	TGTGCCAGCAGGGGGGGATTGCGGACGCAGTATTTT	CASRGGLRTQYF
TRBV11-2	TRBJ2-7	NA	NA	TGTGCCAGCAGCTTGTGGACGGGGACCTACGAGCAGTACTTC	CASSLWTGTYEQYF
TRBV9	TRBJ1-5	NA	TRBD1	TGTGCCAGCAGCGATACGGGACAGCCTAATCAGCCCCAGCATTTT	CASSDTGQPNQPQHF
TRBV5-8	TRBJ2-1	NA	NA	TGTGCCAGCAGCGTGGAGGGGGCCGGGTACAATGAGCAGTTCTTC	CASSVEGAGYNEQFF
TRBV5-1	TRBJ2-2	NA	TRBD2	TGCGCCAGCGAGACTAGCGGATACACCGGGGAGCTGTTTTTT	CASETSGYTGELFF
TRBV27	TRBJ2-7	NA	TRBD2	TGTGCCAGCAGTTTACATCTAGCGGGAGGTTACGAGCAGTACTTC	CASSLHLAGGYEQYF
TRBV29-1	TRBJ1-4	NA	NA	TGCAGCGTAAAGACAGTTAATGAAAAACTGTTTTTT	CSVKTVNEKLFF
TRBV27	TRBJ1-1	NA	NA	TGTGCCAGCAGTTTATTAGGGGATCCGACGAACACTGAAGCTTTCTTT	CASSLLGDPTNTEAFF
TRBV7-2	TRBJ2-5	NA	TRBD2	TGTGCCAGCAGCTCGCCCTCTAGCGGGAGGGGGTGGTGGGGAGAGACCCAGTACTTC	CASSSPSSGRGWWGETQYF
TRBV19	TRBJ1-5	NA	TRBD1	TGTGCCAGTAGTATCGCCAGGGGGATGCTCAGCAATCAGCCCCAGCATTTT	CASSIARGMLSNQPQHF
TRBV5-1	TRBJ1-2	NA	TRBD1	TGCGCCAGCAGCGGACTCGACAGGGGGGCTAACTATGGCTACACCTTC	CASSGLDRGANYGYTF
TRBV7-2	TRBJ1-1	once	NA	TGTGCCAGCAGCTTAGATTCCAATAGGGAGAGAGAAGCTTTCTTT	CASSLDSNREREAFF
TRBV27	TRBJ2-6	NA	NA	TGTGCCAGCAGTTTACGGGGGGCGGGAGGGGCCAACGTCCTGACTTTC	CASSLRGAGGANVLTF
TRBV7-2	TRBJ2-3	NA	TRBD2	TGTGCCAGCAGCTCTAGAATTAGCGGGGGGGCCGCGCAGTATTTT	CASSSRISGGAAQYF
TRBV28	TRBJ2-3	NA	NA	TGTGCCAGCAGTTTCGGGGGGCGGGCAGATACGCAGTATTTT	CASSFGGRADTQYF
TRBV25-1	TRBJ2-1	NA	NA	TGTGCCAGCAGTGAATTGGGGGGGGCAGAGCAGTTCTTC	CASSELGGAEQFF
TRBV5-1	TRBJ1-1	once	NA	TGCGCCAGCAGCTATAACAGGAACACTGAAGCTTTCTTT	CASSYNRNTEAFF
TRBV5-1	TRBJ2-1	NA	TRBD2	TGCGCCAGCAGCTCCTTGGCGGGGGGGCCCTCCTACAATGAGCAGTTCTTC	CASSSLAGGPSYNEQFF
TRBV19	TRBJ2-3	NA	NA	TGTGCCACCGGGAGACGGACTGCTGACACAGATACGCAGTATTTT	CATGRRTADTDTQYF
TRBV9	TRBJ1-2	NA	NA	TGTGCCAGCAGCGTCCGGGGTGGTATGGGCTACACCTTC	CASSVRGGMGYTF
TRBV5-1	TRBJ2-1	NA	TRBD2	TGCGCCAGCAGCTTGGCTAGTAGCGGGGCCCGGGGTGAGCAGTTCTTC	CASSLASSGARGEQFF
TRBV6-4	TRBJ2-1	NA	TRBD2	TGTGCCAGCCGATACAGTAGCGGGATGGGGAATGAGCAGTTCTTC	CASRYSSGMGNEQFF
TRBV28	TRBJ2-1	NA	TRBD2	TGTGCCAGCACGCGGGGGGCCTACAATGAGCAGTTCTTC	CASTRGAYNEQFF
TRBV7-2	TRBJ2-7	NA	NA	TGTGCCAGCAGCTTAGTGGGGGGTAACATCTACGAGCAGTACTTC	CASSLVGGNIYEQYF
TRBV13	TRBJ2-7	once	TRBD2	TGTGCCAGCAGCTCGCCCGGGTGGACGTCGGCGGGGGGCCGCCTTAGCTCCTACGAGCAGTACTTC	CASSSPGWTSAGGRLSSYEQYF
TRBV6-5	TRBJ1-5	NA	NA	TGTGCCAGTGAGGGGGGGGGTAGCAATCAGCCCCAGCATTTT	CASEGGGSNQPQHF
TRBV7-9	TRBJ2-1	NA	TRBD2	TGTGCCAGTAAACTAGCGGAGAATGAGCAGTTCTTC	CASKLAENEQFF
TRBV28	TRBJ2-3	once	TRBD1	TGTGCCAGCAGTTTGACAGGGAGCACAGATACGCAGTATTTT	CASSLTGSTDTQYF
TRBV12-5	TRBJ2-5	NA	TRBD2	TGTGCTAGCTCGAGGGCGGCTAGCGGGGGGCCCGGGCGGGAGACCCAGTACTTC	CASSRAASGGPGRETQYF
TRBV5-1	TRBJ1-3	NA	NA	TGCGCCAGCAGCTTGGGCAGACACTCTGGAAACACCATATATTTT	CASSLGRHSGNTIYF
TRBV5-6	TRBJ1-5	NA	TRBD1	TGTGCCAGCAGCTTGAGTTTAAGGGACAGGGTAAATCAGCCCCAGCATTTT	CASSLSLRDRVNQPQHF
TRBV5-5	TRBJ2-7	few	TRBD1	TGTGCCAGCAGCTCGACAGGGGGCTCCTACGAGCAGTACTTC	CASSSTGGSYEQYF
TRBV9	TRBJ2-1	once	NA	TGTGCCAGCAGCGTAAGCGGGTCCTACAATGAGCAGTTCTTC	CASSVSGSYNEQFF
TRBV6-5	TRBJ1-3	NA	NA	TGTGCCAGCAGTTCCAATGTCCGGACAGGAAACACCATATATTTT	CASSSNVRTGNTIYF